These 3 T cell receptor beta chains came from one sample sequenced in a study of blood T cell repertoires in COVID-19. The table came from immunoSEQ multiplex PCR; TCRdb's copy has only in-frame clones and leaves some out. This table has more than 250,000 clones, around 85% appearing once. Sample: peripheral blood. The receptors here all came from a woman in her thirties who had recovered from COVID-19.

V usage is TRBV21-1 and J usage is TRBJ1-2; no check of the table's D call, TRBD1, against the DNA was made. TRBV21-1 is shown as a pseudogene. The CDR3 extends over 15 amino acids. CDR3 loop: CASSKPRDTNYGYTF. Written as DNA, the CDR3 is TGTGCCAGCAGCAAACCCCGGGACACAAACTATGGCTACACCTTC.

There are a few counts of this clone. The gene calls are TRBV2 and TRBJ2-3; no clear D. Germline V gives CDR1 SNHLY, CDR2 FYNNEI. This CDR3 is 13 amino acids long. Between the trimmed V and J ends, which lost 8 bases and 5 bases, there was a span of 14 bases. Here the CDR3 reads CASLISNRDTQYF. CDR3 bases: TGTGCCAGCCTTATTAGTAATCGAGATACGCAGTATTTT.

J is TRBJ1-1 and V is TRBV5-1; no definite D call. Trimming removed 3 bases at V and 7 bases at J, with 13 bases between. Germline lookup yields CDR1 SGHRS and CDR2 YFSETQ. The CDR3 spans 13 residues. CDR3 nucleotide sequence: TGCGCCAGCAGCTCTACGAGTCGGGGTGAAGCTTTCTTT. It specifies CASSSTSRGEAFF. The full variable domain, in which reference TRBV5-1 and TRBJ1-1 provide the parts outside the CDR3, is KAGVTQTPRYLIKTRGQQVTLSCSPISGHRSVSWYQQTPGQGLQFLFEYFSETQRNKGNFPGRFSGRQFSNSRSEMNVSTLELGDSALYLCASSSTSRGEAFFGQGTRLTVV.